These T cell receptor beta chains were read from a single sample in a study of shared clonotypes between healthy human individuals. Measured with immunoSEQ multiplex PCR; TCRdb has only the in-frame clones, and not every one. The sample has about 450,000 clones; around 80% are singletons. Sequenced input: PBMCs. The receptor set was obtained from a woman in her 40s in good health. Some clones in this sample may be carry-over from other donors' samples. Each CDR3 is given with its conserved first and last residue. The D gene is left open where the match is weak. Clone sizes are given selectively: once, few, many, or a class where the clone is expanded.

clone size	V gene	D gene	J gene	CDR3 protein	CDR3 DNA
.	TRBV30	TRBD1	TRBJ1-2	CAWSGGTGWSYGYTF	TGTGCCTGGAGCGGAGGGACAGGTTGGAGCTATGGCTACACCTTC
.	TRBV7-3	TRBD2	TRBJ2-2	CASSSPPGSAGEGTGELFF	TGTGCCAGCAGCTCCCCTCCTGGGTCGGCTGGGGAGGGCACCGGGGAGCTGTTTTTT
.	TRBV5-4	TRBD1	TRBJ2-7	CASSSWAGTATYEQYF	TGTGCCAGCAGCTCCTGGGCCGGGACAGCAACCTACGAGCAGTACTTC
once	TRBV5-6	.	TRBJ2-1	CASSGVTIYNEQFF	TGTGCCAGCAGCGGGGTCACGATTTACAATGAGCAGTTCTTC
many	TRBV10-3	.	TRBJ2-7	CAISESPGTSYEQYF	TGTGCCATCAGTGAGTCGCCCGGGACCTCCTACGAGCAGTACTTC
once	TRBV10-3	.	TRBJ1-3	CAIRGGRGNTIYF	TGTGCCATCAGGGGGGGGCGAGGAAACACCATATATTTT
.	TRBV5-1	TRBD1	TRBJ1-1	CASSPSGGITEAFF	TGCGCCAGCAGCCCGTCAGGGGGCATCACTGAAGCTTTCTTT
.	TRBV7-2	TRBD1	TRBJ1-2	CASSQGQFSGYTF	TGTGCCAGCAGCCAGGGACAGTTCTCTGGCTACACCTTC
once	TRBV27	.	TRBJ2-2	CASSVTSNTGELFF	TGTGCCAGCAGCGTCACATCGAACACCGGGGAGCTGTTTTTT
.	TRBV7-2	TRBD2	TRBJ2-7	CASSPILAGASGEQYF	TGTGCCAGCAGCCCCATTCTAGCGGGAGCATCGGGGGAGCAGTACTTC
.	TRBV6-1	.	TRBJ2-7	CASSEGRLAWQYF	TGTGCCAGCAGTGAAGGCAGGCTAGCATGGCAGTACTTC
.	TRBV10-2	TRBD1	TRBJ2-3	CASRGTGGSYTDTQYF	TGCGCCAGCAGGGGGACAGGGGGTAGTTACACAGATACGCAGTATTTT
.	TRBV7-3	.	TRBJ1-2	CASSLTDGHGYTF	TGTGCCAGCAGCTTAACTGACGGACATGGCTACACCTTC
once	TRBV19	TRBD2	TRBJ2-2	CASSFSGMNTGELFF	TGTGCCAGTAGTTTTAGCGGGATGAACACCGGGGAGCTGTTTTTT
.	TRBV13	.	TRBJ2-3	CASSSYENTQYF	TGTGCCAGCAGCTCCTATGAGAATACGCAGTATTTT
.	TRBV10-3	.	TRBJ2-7	CAISESSGQGEGEQYF	TGTGCCATCAGTGAGTCGTCAGGTCAGGGAGAGGGCGAGCAGTACTTC
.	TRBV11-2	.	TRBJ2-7	CASSLWSSRGYEQYF	TGTGCCAGCAGCTTGTGGAGCTCTCGGGGCTACGAGCAGTACTTC
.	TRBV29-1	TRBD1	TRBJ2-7	CSVRFGGTDLYEQYF	TGCAGCGTTCGGTTTGGTGGGACAGACCTCTACGAGCAGTACTTC
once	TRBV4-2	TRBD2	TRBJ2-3	CASSQGLTGGNTDTQYF	TGTGCCAGCAGCCAAGGGCTGACGGGAGGAAACACAGATACGCAGTATTTT
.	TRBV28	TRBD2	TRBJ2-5	CASRPRGGWETQYF	TGTGCCAGCAGACCCCGGGGGGGTTGGGAGACCCAGTACTTC
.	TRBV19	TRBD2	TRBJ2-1	CASSNVLAVYNEQFF	TGTGCCAGTAGTAATGTCCTAGCGGTTTACAATGAGCAGTTCTTC
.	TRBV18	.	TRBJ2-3	CASSGADTQYF	TGTGCCAGCTCAGGGGCAGATACGCAGTATTTT
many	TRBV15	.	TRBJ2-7	CATSPNPPGYNSYEQYF	TGTGCCACCAGTCCTAACCCCCCAGGGTACAACTCCTACGAGCAGTACTTC
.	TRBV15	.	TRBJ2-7	CATSRDPGASYEQYF	TGTGCCACCAGCAGAGATCCAGGGGCCTCCTACGAGCAGTACTTC
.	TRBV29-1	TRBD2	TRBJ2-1	CSVQRSGKVSSYNEQFF	TGCAGCGTTCAGCGTAGCGGGAAGGTAAGCTCCTACAATGAGCAGTTCTTC
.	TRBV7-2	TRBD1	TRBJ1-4	CASSFGTDPNEKLFF	TGTGCCAGCAGCTTCGGGACAGACCCTAATGAAAAACTGTTTTTT
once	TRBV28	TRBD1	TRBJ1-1	CASSAQGGAFF	TGTGCCAGCAGTGCCCAGGGGGGAGCTTTCTTT
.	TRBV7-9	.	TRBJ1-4	CASSSRATRNEKLFF	TGTGCCAGCAGCTCGAGGGCCACCCGTAATGAAAAACTGTTTTTT
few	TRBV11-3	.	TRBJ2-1	CASSFRYNEQFF	TGTGCCAGCAGCTTTAGGTACAATGAGCAGTTCTTC
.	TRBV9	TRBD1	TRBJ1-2	CASTFGGQNNYGYTF	TGTGCCAGCACATTTGGGGGACAGAATAACTATGGCTACACCTTC
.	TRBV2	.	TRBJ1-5	CASSDGRAGNQPQHF	TGTGCCAGCAGTGATGGCAGGGCTGGCAATCAGCCCCAGCATTTT
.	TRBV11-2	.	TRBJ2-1	CASSLLGRGGEQFF	TGTGCCAGCAGCTTACTCGGCCGAGGAGGTGAGCAGTTCTTC
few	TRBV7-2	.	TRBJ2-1	CASSLGRYNEQFF	TGTGCCAGCAGCTTAGGGCGGTACAATGAGCAGTTCTTC
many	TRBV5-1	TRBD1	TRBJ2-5	CASSSGTGKETQYF	TGCGCCAGCAGCTCCGGGACAGGCAAAGAGACCCAGTACTTC
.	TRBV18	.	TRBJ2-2	CASSPRQGGNTGELFF	TGTGCCAGCTCACCACGACAGGGAGGTAACACCGGGGAGCTGTTTTTT
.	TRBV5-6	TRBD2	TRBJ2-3	CASSLGGTSGRNTQYF	TGTGCCAGCAGCTTGGGCGGGACTAGCGGAAGGAATACGCAGTATTTT
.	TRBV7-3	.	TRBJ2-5	CASSRRTQETQYF	TGTGCCAGCAGCCGGAGAACCCAAGAGACCCAGTACTTC
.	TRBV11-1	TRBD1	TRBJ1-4	CASSHRGAEKLFF	TGTGCCAGCAGCCACAGGGGGGCTGAAAAACTGTTTTTT
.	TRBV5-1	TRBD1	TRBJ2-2	CASSGGQNTGELFF	TGCGCCAGCTCAGGGGGCCAGAACACCGGGGAGCTGTTTTTT
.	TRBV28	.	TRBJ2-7	CASSSPGRGIPYEQYF	TGTGCCAGCAGTTCCCCGGGTCGTGGGATTCCGTACGAGCAGTACTTC